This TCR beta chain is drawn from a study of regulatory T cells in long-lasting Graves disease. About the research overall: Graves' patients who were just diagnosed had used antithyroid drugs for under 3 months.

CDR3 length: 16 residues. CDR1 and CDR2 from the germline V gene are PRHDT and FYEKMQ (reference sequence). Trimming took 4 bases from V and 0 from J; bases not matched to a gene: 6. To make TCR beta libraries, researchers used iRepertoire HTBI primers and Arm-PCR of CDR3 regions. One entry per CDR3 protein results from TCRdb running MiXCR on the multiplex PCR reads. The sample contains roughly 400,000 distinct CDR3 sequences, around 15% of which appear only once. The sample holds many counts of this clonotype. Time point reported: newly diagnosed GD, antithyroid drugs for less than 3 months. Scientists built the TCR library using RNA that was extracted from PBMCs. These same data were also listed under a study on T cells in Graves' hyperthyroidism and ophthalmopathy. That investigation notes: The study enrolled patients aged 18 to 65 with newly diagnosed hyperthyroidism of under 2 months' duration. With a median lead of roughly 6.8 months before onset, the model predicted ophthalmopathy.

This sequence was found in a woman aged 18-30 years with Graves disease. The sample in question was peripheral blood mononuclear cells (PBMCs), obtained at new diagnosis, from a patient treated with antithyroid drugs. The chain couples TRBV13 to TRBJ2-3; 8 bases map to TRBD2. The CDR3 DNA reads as TGTGCCAGCAGCTCTCGGGCTAGCGGGAGCACAGATACGCAGTATTTT. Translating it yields CASSSRASGSTDTQYF.